This record covers a single T cell receptor beta chain. This sample is drawn from a study of CD8 T cells in Susac syndrome. The RNA, about 0.45 to 1 ug, was put through reverse transcription using random hexamers. TCRdb fed the immunoSEQ multiplex PCR reads into MiXCR, producing one record per CDR3 protein. The sample comprises roughly 300,000 distinct CDR3 sequences, approximately 84% of which are singletons, and about 0.11% rests with the top ten. The CDR3 contains 20 residues. Trimming removed 3 bases from V and 2 bases from J; junction bases left unmatched: 12. Germline-derived CDR1 and CDR2 are SGHRS and YFSETQ.

The sequence was collected from a human donor with multiple sclerosis. This rearrangement joins TRBV5-1 to TRBJ2-1; 15 bases are shared with TRBD2. Sequenced sample: CD8+ T cells from PBMCs. The CDR3 nucleotides are TGCGCCAGCAGCTACCCGGGACTAGCGGGAGGCTCCAAGACCTACAATGAGCAGTTCTTC. Its protein product is CASSYPGLAGGSKTYNEQFF. The entire variable domain, with the rest obtained from reference TRBV5-1 and TRBJ2-1, is as follows: KAGVTQTPRYLIKTRGQQVTLSCSPISGHRSVSWYQQTPGQGLQFLFEYFSETQRNKGNFPGRFSGRQFSNSRSEMNVSTLELGDSALYLCASSYPGLAGGSKTYNEQFFGPGTRLTVL.